This T cell receptor beta chain was sequenced for a study of CD8 T cells in ankylosing spondylitis (dated by TCRdb to 2016 to 2017). General notes on the study: The study set out to find disease-linked TCR variants by profiling T cell receptor beta repertoires in ankylosing spondylitis patients and healthy donors. Peripheral blood was sampled, and synovial fluid was additionally collected from ankylosing spondylitis patients. The whole study cohort included 90 to 120 healthy donors and 20 to 30 ankylosing spondylitis patients. What the work shows at the level of the full study, not this receptor alone: Significant enrichment of the disease-linked clones was reported in matched synovial fluid samples from ankylosing spondylitis patients. Some of the motif variants had been reported before in the synovial fluid and blood of reactive arthritis patients, a finding that suggests common disease-initiation mechanisms. The disease-linked clones had a CD8+ phenotype and were found at relatively low frequencies in peripheral blood. A TCR beta motif made up of several highly homologous amino acid variants appeared to be characteristic of blood from ankylosing spondylitis patients.

For sequencing, an Illumina HiSeq 2500 was employed. TCR beta libraries were prepared by quantitative 5'-RACE with molecular barcodes. On the study's bioinformatics: A new computational method based on a probabilistic model of VDJ rearrangement was used to identify disease-linked TCR variants. Clones were called with MiXCR by TCRdb after fastp trimmed the public reads at Q25, and only in-frame beta chains were retained. Identical CDR3 proteins give one entry, which carries the most common genes and DNA. The V and J calls here are based on TCRdb, not the publication. Recorded for this sample are 300,000 to 400,000 distinct CDR3 sequences; about 14% of them occurred a single time. In total, the top ten clones hold about 1.1% of the sample. This clonotype has only a few counts. Which antigen it targets is not known. Base qualities are not recorded, but no much larger clone differs from it by a single base.

Taken from cysteine to phenylalanine, the CDR3 has 14 residues. The DNA shown is the 42-base CDR3, in frame from base 1. At the junction V is shortened by 2 bases and J by 7 bases, with 12 bases in between. The germline V gene (reference sequence) supplies CDR1 WNHNN and CDR2 SYGVQD. Recombination linked TRBV10-1 to TRBJ2-1, and TRBD2 may be the D gene, going by 5 matching bases. The sequence was obtained from a male donor with ankylosing spondylitis or in good health (not recorded which). Sequencing input: blood, either unsorted or a sorted T cell fraction (not recorded which). The CDR3 region has the sequence CASSEGVRGNEQFF. The nucleotides read TGCGCCAGCAGTGAGGGGGTCAGAGGGAATGAGCAGTTCTTC.